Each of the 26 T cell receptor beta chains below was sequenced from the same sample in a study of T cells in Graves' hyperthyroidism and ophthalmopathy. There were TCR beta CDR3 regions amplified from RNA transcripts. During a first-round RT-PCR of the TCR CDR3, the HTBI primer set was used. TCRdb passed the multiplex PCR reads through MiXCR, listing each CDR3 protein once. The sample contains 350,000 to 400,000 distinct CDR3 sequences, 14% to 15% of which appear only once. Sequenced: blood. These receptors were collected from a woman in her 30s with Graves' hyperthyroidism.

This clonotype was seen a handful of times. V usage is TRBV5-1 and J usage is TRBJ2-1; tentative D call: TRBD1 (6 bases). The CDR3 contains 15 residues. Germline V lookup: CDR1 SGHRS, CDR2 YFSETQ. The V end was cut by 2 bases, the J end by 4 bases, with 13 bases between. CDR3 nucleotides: TGCGCCAGCAGCTTACAACGGACAGAGTACAATGAGCAGTTCTTC. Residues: CASSLQRTEYNEQFF.

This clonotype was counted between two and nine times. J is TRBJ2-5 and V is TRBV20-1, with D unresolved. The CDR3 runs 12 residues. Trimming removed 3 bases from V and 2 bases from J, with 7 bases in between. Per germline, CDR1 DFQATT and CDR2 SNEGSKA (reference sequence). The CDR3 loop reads CSASRLQETQYF. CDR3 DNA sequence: TGCAGTGCTAGTAGGTTACAAGAGACCCAGTACTTC.

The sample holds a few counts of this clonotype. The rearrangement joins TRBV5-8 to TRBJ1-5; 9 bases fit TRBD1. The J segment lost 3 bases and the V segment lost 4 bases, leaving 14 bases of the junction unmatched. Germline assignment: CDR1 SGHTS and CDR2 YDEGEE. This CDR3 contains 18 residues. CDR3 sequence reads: CASSPSAHWTGVNQPQHF. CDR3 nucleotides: TGTGCCAGCAGCCCCAGCGCCCATTGGACAGGGGTCAATCAGCCCCAGCATTTT.

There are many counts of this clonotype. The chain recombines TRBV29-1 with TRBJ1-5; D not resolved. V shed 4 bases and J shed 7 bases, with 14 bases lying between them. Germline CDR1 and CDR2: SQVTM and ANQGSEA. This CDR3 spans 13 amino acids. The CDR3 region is CSVVDVVGQPQHF. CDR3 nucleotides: TGCAGCGTTGTGGACGTTGTAGGGCAGCCCCAGCATTTT.

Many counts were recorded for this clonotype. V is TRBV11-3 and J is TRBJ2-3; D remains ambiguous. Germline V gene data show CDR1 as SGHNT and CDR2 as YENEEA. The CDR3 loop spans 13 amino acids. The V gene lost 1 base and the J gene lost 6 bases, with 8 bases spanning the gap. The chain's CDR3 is CASSLGQRDTQYF. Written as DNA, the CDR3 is TGTGCCAGCAGCTTAGGGCAGCGTGATACGCAGTATTTT.

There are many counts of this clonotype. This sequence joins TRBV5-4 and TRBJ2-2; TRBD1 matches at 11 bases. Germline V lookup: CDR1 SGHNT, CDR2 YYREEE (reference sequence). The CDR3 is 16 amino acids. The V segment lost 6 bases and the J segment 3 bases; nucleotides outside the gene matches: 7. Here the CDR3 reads CASTPKGQGDTGELFF. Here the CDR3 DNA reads TGTGCCAGCACCCCCAAGGGACAGGGGGACACCGGGGAGCTGTTTTTT.

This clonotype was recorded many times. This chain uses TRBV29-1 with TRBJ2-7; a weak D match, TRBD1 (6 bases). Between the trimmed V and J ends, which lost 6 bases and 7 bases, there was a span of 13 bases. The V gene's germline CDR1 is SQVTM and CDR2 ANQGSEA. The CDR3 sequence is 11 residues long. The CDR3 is CSVAAGAEQYF. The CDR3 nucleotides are TGCAGCGTAGCCGCAGGGGCGGAGCAGTACTTC.

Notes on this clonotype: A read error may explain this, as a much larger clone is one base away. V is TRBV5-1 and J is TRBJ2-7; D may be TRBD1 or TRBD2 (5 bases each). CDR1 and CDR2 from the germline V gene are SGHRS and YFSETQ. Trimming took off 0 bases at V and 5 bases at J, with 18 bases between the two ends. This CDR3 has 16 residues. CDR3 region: CASSLGGRPYTHEQYF. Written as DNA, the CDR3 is TGCGCCAGCAGCTTGGGGGGGAGACCCTATACGCACGAGCAGTACTTC.

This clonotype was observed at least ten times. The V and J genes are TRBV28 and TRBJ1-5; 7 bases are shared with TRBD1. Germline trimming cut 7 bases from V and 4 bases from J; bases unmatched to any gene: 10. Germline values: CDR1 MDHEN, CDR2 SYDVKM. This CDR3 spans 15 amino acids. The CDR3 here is CASIGAGGSNQPQHF. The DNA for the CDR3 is TGTGCCAGCATCGGGGCAGGGGGTAGTAATCAGCCCCAGCATTTT.

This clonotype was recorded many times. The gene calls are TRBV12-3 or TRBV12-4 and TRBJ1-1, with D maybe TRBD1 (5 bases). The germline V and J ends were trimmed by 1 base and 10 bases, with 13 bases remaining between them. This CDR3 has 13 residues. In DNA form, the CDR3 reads TGTGCCAGCAGTTTAGAGGGGTCATGGCGAGCTTTCTTT. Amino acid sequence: CASSLEGSWRAFF.

For the CDR3, the DNA is TGCAGCGTTTTAACTAGCGGAGAGGGGATCGGGGAGCTGTTTTTT. This gives the protein CSVLTSGEGIGELFF. The gene calls are TRBV29-1 and TRBJ2-2, with 8 bases fitting TRBD2. This CDR3 has 15 amino acids. V shed 5 bases, J shed 7 bases, and the junction held 12 bases outside the gene matches. In germline, CDR1 is SQVTM, CDR2 ANQGSEA.

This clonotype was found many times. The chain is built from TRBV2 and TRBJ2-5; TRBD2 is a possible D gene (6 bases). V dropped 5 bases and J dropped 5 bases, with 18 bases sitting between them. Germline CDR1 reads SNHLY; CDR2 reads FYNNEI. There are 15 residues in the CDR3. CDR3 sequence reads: CASSKETGEGETQYF. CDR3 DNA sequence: TGTGCCAGCAGTAAGGAAACGGGAGAAGGCGAGACCCAGTACTTC.

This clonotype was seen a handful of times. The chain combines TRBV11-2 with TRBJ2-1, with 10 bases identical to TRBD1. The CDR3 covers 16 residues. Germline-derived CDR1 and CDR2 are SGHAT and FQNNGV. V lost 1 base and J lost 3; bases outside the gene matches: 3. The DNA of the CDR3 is TGTGCCAGCAGCTTAGGGGACAGGGGATTCTACAATGAGCAGTTCTTC. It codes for CASSLGDRGFYNEQFF.

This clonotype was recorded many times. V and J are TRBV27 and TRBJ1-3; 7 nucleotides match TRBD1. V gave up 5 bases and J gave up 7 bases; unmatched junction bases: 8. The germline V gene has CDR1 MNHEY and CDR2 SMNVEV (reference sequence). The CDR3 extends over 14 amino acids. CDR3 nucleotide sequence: TGTGCCAGCAGTCTTCGACAGGGTCTGAACACCATATATTTT. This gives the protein CASSLRQGLNTIYF.

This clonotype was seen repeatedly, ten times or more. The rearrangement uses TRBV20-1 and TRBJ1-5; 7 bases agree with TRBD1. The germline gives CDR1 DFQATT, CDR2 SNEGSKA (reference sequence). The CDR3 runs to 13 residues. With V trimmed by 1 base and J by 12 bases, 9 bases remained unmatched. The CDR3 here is CSARAPGGPFQHF. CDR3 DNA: TGCAGTGCTAGAGCTCCAGGGGGTCCATTCCAGCATTTT.

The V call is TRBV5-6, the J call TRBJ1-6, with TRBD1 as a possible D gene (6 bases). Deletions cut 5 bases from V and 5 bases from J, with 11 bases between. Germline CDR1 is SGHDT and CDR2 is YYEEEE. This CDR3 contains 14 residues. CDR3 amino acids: CASRLGQNNSPLHF. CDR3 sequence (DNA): TGTGCCAGCAGGCTCGGACAGAATAATTCACCCCTCCACTTT.

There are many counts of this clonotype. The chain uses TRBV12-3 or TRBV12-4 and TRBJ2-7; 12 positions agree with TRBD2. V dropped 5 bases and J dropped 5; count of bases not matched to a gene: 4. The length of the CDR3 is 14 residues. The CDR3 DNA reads TGTGCCAGCAGTAAGACTAGCGGGAGCCACGAGCAGTACTTC. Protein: CASSKTSGSHEQYF.

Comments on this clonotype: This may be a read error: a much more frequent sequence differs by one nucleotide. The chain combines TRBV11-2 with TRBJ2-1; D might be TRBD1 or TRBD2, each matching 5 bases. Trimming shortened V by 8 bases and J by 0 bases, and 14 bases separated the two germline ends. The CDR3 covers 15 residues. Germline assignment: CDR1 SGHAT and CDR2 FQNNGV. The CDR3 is CASGLRGSSYNEQFF. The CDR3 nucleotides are TGTGCCAGCGGATTACGGGGCAGCTCCTACAATGAGCAGTTCTTC. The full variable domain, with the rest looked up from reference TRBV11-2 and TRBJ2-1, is EAGVAQSPRYKIIEKRQSVAFWCNPISGHATLYWYQQILGQGPKLLIQFQNNGVVDDSQLPKDRFSAERLKGVDSTLKIQPAKLEDSAVYLCASGLRGSSYNEQFFGPGTRLTVL.

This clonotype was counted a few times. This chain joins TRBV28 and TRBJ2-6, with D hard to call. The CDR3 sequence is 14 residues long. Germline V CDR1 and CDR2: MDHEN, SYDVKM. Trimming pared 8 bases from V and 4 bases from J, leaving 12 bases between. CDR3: CASLTRRGANVLTF. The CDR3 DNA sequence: TGTGCCAGCCTAACCCGACGGGGGGCCAACGTCCTGACTTTC.

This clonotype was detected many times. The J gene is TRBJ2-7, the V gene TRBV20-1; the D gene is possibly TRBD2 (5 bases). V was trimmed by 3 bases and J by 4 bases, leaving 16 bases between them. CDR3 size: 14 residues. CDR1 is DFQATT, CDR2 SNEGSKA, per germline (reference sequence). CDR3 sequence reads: CSASEGSGEYEQYF. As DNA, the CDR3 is TGCAGTGCTAGTGAGGGCAGCGGAGAGTACGAGCAGTACTTC.

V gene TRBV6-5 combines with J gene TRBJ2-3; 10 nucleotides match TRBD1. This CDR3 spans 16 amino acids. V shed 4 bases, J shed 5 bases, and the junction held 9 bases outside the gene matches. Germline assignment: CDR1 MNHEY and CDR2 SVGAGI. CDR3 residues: CASSLAGTGVKDTQYF. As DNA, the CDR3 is TGTGCCAGCAGTTTGGCCGGGACAGGGGTCAAAGATACGCAGTATTTT.

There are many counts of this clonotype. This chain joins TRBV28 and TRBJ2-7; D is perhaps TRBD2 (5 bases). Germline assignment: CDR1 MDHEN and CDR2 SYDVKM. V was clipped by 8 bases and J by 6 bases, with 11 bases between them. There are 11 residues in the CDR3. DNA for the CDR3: TGTGCCAGCCCCAGCGGCTCCGAGCAGTACTTC. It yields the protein CASPSGSEQYF.

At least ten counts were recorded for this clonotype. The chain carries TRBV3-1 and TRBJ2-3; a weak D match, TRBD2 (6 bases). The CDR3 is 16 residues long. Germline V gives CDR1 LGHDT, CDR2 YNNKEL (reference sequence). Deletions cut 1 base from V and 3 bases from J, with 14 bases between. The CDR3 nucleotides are TGTGCCAGCAGCCAAGGGGCGGGATCGGGTACAGATACGCAGTATTTT. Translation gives CASSQGAGSGTDTQYF.

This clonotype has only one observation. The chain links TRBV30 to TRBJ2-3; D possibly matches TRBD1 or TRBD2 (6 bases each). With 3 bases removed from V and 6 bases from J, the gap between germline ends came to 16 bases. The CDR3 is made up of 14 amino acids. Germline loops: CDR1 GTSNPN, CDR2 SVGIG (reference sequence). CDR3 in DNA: TGTGCCTGGAGGGAAGGGGGGCCCCCGGATACGCAGTATTTT. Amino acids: CAWREGGPPDTQYF.

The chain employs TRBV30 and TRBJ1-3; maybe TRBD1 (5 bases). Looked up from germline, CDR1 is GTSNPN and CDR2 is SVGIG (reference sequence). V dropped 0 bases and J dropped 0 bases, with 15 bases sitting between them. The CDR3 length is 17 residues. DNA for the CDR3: TGTGCCTGGAGTGTAAGGTGGGACCGCTACTCTGGAAACACCATATATTTT. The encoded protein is CAWSVRWDRYSGNTIYF.

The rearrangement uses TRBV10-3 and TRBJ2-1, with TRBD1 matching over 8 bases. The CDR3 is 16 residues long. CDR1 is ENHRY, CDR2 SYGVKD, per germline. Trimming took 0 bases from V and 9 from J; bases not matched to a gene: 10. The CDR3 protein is CAISESIVRTGFEQFF. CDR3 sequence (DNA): TGTGCCATCAGTGAGTCGATTGTGCGGACAGGGTTTGAGCAGTTCTTC.